One sample yielded the 9 T cell receptor beta chains listed below, sequenced in a study of cytomegalovirus exposure and HLA in healthy donors. PCR used 60 Vbeta primers and 13 Jbeta primers. The repertoire was sequenced with immunoSEQ multiplex PCR; TCRdb's copy has only in-frame clones and lacks some. The sample has roughly 190,000 clones; about 77% are singletons. Sequenced: PBMCs. The source of these receptors is a man aged 30 to 45 in good health and CMV-seropositive.

V is TRBV9 and J is TRBJ1-5; the D gene is possibly TRBD1 (5 bases). The CDR3 is made up of 12 amino acids. Trimming took off 7 bases at V and 3 bases at J, with 8 bases between the two ends. Germline V gene data show CDR1 as SGDLS and CDR2 as YYNGEE. CDR3 DNA sequence: TGTGCCAGCGGGGGGGTCAATCAGCCCCAGCATTTT. This sequence encodes CASGGVNQPQHF.

This chain joins TRBV13 and TRBJ2-2; 8 nucleotides agree with TRBD1. The CDR3 consists of 15 residues. Germline V lookup: CDR1 PRHDT, CDR2 FYEKMQ (reference sequence). The trim removed 4 bases at V and 5 bases at J, leaving 6 bases unmatched. CDR3 amino acids: CASSSGQAPTGELFF. For the CDR3, the DNA is TGTGCCAGCAGCTCGGGACAGGCCCCTACCGGGGAGCTGTTTTTT.

V usage is TRBV30 and J usage is TRBJ2-2; 9 bases match TRBD1. V shed 3 bases, J shed 4 bases, and the junction held 6 bases outside the gene matches. Germline V gives CDR1 GTSNPN, CDR2 SVGIG (reference sequence). The CDR3 has 15 residues. CDR3 residues: CAWRQGAVGTGELFF. CDR3 DNA sequence: TGTGCCTGGAGACAGGGGGCGGTGGGCACCGGGGAGCTGTTTTTT.

The gene calls are TRBV7-8 and TRBJ1-3; 8 bases align to TRBD1. CDR3 length: 15 residues. V was clipped by 1 base and J by 8 bases; unmatched bases: 7. Germline CDR1 reads SGHVS; CDR2 reads FQNEAQ. CDR3 sequence (DNA): TGTGCCAGCAGCTTAGTAGCAGGGGGCGGAGACACCATATATTTT. Residues: CASSLVAGGGDTIYF.

The CDR3 DNA follows: TGTGCCAGCAGTTGGTTGAACATGAACACTGAAGCTTTCTTT. It encodes CASSWLNMNTEAFF. The gene calls are TRBV6-6 and TRBJ1-1; D call uncertain. Germline loops: CDR1 MNHNY, CDR2 SVGAGI (reference sequence). The CDR3 extends over 14 amino acids. V lost 4 bases and J lost 0, with 9 bases in between.

V is TRBV7-3 and J is TRBJ2-1; tentatively, D is TRBD2 (6 bases). The germline CDR1 and CDR2 sequences are SGHTA and FQGTGA. V was trimmed by 1 base and J by 4 bases, leaving 8 bases between them. The CDR3 is made up of 14 amino acids. The CDR3 is CASSLNGGYNEQFF. Written as DNA, the CDR3 is TGTGCCAGCAGCTTAAATGGGGGGTACAATGAGCAGTTCTTC.

This clone was counted a single time. This sequence joins TRBV19 and TRBJ2-1; TRBD2 might be the D (6 bases). The CDR3 is 14 amino acids. Per the germline V gene, CDR1 is LNHDA and CDR2 is SQIVND (reference sequence). V was clipped by 4 bases and J by 4 bases, with 11 bases between them. The CDR3 DNA is TGTGCCAGTAGTAGGGCTAGCGCATACAATGAGCAGTTCTTC. Protein sequence: CASSRASAYNEQFF.

The gene calls are TRBV6-5 and TRBJ2-1; 7 positions match TRBD2. The CDR3 contains 14 residues. V lost 4 bases, J lost 0 bases, and 0 bases stayed unmatched. Germline CDR1 and CDR2: MNHEY and SVGAGI. CDR3 sequence: CASSWGGSYNEQFF. For the CDR3, the DNA is TGTGCCAGCAGTTGGGGGGGCTCCTACAATGAGCAGTTCTTC.

The rearrangement uses TRBV21-1 and TRBJ2-1; TRBD2, the table's D call, was not compared with the DNA. TRBV21-1 has pseudogene status. The CDR3 extends over 16 amino acids. In DNA form, the CDR3 reads TGTGCCAGCAAGGGGACTAGCGGGAGTTCCTACAATGAGCAGTTCTTC. The encoded protein is CASKGTSGSSYNEQFF.